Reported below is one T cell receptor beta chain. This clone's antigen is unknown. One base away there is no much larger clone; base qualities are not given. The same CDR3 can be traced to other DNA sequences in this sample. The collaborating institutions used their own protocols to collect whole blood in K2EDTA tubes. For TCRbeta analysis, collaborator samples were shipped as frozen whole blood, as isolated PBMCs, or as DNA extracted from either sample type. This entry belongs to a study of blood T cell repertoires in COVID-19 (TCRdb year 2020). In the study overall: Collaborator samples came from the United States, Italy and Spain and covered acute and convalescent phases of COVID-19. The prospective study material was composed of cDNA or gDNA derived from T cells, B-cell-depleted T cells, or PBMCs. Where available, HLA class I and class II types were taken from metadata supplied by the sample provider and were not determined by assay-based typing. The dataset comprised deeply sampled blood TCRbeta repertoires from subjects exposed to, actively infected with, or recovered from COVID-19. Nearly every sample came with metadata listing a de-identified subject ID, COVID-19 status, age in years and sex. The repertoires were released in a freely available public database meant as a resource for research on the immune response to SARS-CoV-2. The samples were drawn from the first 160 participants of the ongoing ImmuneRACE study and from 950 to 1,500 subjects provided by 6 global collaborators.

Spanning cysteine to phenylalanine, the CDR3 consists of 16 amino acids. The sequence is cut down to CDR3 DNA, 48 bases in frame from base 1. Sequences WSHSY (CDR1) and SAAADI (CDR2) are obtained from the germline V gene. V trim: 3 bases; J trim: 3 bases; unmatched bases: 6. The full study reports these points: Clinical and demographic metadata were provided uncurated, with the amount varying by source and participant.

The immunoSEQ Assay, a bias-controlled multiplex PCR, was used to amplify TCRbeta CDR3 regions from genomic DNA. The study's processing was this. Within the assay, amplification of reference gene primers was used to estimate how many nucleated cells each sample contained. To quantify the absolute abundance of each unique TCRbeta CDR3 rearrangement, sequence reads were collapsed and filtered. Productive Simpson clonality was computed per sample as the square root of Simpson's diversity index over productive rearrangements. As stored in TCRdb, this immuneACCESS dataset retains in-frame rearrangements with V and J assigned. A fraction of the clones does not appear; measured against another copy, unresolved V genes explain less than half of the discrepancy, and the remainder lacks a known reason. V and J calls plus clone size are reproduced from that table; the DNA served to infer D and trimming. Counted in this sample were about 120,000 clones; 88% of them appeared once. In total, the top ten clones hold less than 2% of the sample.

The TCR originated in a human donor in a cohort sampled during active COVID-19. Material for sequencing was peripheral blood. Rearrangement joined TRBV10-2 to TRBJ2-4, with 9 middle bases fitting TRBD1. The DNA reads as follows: TGCGCCAGCAGTGATTTACAGGGGGCGGGCAAAAACATTCAGTACTTC. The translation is CASSDLQGAGKNIQYF.